This T cell receptor (beta chain) was sequenced for a study of CXCR3-negative and CXCR3-positive naive CD8 T cells. Study at large: Sequencing brought in 130 million or so TRB reads altogether, and each library got about 1.5 +/- 0.3 million. Study-wide results and caveats: CXCR3-positive naive cells had more hydrophobic TRB CDR3s than CXCR3-negative naive cells.

The authors prepared UMI-labeled TRB cDNA libraries by 5' RACE. TCRdb reprocessed the 5' RACE reads and stores each CDR3 protein as one record, lacking DNA. Recorded for this sample: approximately 3,100 distinct CDR3 sequences. From germline, CDR1 is MNHEY and CDR2 SMNVEV (reference sequence). The CDR3 spans 14 residues. Its frequency marks this clonotype as medium-sized. The target antigen is unknown. This sequence originates from a human donor in good health. Some clones in this sample may be carry-over from other donors' samples. The sequenced sample consisted of naive CXCR3+ CD8+ T cells from blood. Subset given: CD45RO-CCR7+CD27+CD95- naive CD8+ T cells expressing CXCR3 (TNR3+). This chain uses TRBV27 with TRBJ1-5; the TRBD1 assignment by TCRdb is unverifiable without DNA. The CDR3: CASRIRGFGQPQHF.